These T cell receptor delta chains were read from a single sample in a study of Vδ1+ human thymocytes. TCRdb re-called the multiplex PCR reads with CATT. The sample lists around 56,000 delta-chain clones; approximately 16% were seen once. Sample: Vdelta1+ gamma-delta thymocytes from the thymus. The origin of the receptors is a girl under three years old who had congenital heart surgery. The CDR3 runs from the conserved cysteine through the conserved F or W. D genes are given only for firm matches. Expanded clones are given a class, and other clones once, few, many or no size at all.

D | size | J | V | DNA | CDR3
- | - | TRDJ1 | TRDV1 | TGTGCTCTTGGGACACAAACCGTACTGGGCGGTAAACTCATCTTT | CALGTQTVLGGKLIF
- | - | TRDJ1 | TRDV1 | TGTGCTCTTGGGGAACTTTATAGCCAGTACTGGGTGGTCGATAAACTCATCTTT | CALGELYSQYWVVDKLIF
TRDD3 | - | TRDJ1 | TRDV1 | TGTGCTCTTGGGGTAGGAGGGCGGGGGATACCCTCTTCCGCCGATAAACTCATCTTT | CALGVGGRGIPSSADKLIF
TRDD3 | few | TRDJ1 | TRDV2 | TGTGCCTGTGGAATGATAGGGAATGGGGGACACCACCCTCCATGCACCGATAAACTCATCTTT | CACGMIGNGGHHPPCTDKLIF
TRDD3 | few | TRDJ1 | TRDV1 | TGTGCCCTTGGGGAACAATCCCGGGGGATACGCGCTGATAAACTCATCTTT | CALGEQSRGIRADKLIF
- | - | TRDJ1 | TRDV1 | TGTGCTCTTGGGGAGCAGACAGACGGGGTGGGGGCCCCGGTATACACCGATAAACTCATCTTT | CALGEQTDGVGAPVYTDKLIF
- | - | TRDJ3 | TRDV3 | TGTGCCTTTAGCCGTGGTAGAGGCTGGGACACCCGACAGATGTTTTTC | CAFSRGRGWDTRQMFF
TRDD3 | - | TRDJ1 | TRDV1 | TGTGCTCTTGGGGAACGCCCTCCAAGAGGGATACTTAACACCGATAAACTCATCTTT | CALGERPPRGILNTDKLIF
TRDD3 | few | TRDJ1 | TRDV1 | TGTGCTCTTGGGGAACACGAGCGGTTCCTGAGTGGTGTACTGGGGGATTACACCGATAAACTCATCTTT | CALGEHERFLSGVLGDYTDKLIF
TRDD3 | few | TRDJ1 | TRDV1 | TGTGCTCTTGGGGAACCTCCCGAGTTTGTACTGGGGGATACCAATACCGATAAACTCATCTTT | CALGEPPEFVLGDTNTDKLIF
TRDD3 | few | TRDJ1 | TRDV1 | TGTGCTCTTGGGGAACTTCTAAAACTGGGGGATCCCTCCCCTATCACTTACACCGATAAACTCATCTTT | CALGELLKLGDPSPITYTDKLIF
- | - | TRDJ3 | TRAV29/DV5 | - | CSVLLCSKHPWGILRRTWDTRQMFF
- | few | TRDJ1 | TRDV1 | TGTGCTCTTGGGGAACTGGGGTATAAACTCATCTTT | CALGELGYKLIF
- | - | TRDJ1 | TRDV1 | TGTGCTCTTGGGGTCCCATTACGTTCGGGGGGACCTACGTACACCGATAAACTCATCTTT | CALGVPLRSGGPTYTDKLIF
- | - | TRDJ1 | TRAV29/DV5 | - | CAANINSGYSYSCSRGLIF
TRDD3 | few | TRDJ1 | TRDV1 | TGTGCTCTTGCCCTCACTGGTCCCACTGGGGGATACCTCCACTTTAACGTGGCCGATAAACTCATCTTT | CALALTGPTGGYLHFNVADKLIF
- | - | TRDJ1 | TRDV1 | TGTGCTCTTGGGGTCAGCCTTCCTCATCATCAAATATACTGGGGGGCTACCGATAAACTCATCTTT | CALGVSLPHHQIYWGATDKLIF
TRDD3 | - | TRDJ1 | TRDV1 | TGTGCTCTTGGGGAAACCGAGACTGGGGGATACGGCGTCGATAAACTCATCTTT | CALGETETGGYGVDKLIF
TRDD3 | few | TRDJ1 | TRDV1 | TGTGCTCTTGGGCCCAACCTTCTCACCGACCTGTCTGGGGGATACGAGGCCCCGTACACCGATAAACTCATCTTT | CALGPNLLTDLSGGYEAPYTDKLIF
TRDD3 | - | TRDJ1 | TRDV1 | TGTGCTCTTGGGGAACTACGCTGGGGGATACGCTATCGTGGGAAACTCATCTTT | CALGELRWGIRYRGKLIF
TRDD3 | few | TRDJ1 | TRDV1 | TGTGCTCTTGGGGAACTACATGGGGGATACACCGATAAACTCATCTTT | CALGELHGGYTDKLIF
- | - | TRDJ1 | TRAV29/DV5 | TGTGCAGCAAGCGAGCCCACCGTAGAGGTCCGATACACCGACAAACTCATCTTT | CAASEPTVEVRYTDKLIF
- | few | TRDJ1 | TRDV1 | TGTGCTCTTGGGGAATCGGAAGCCCCTGCAACACCCGGAACCGATAAACTCATCTTT | CALGESEAPATPGTDKLIF
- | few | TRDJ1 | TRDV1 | TGTGCTCTTGGGGAAGACCCGACTTACACCGATAAACTCATCTTT | CALGEDPTYTDKLIF
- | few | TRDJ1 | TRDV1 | TGTGCTCTTGGGGGAGTGCGTAGGGGACCCACCGATAAACTCATCTTT | CALGGVRRGPTDKLIF
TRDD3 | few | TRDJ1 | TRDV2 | TGTGCCTGTGACTCCTTACTGGGGGATACGTGCACCGATAAACTCATCTTT | CACDSLLGDTCTDKLIF
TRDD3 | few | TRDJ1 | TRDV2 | TGTGCCTGTGACGCCGTAGACTGGGGGATACGCGTATCCGATAAACTCATCTTT | CACDAVDWGIRVSDKLIF
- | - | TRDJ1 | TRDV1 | TGTGCTCTTGGGGAAGCGGGGCCTACGTTGTCCTGGGATCTAGGGAAACTCATCTTT | CALGEAGPTLSWDLGKLIF
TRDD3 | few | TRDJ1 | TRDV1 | TGTGCTCTTGGGGTGACCTTCCGACAACTGGGGGAGAGCGATAAACTCATCTTT | CALGVTFRQLGESDKLIF
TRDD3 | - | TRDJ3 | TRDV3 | TGTGCCCTGTGGTGTTCTCACCGGAGGCTGGGGGATTCCTCCTGGGACACCCGACAGATGTTTTTC | CALWCSHRRLGDSSWDTRQMFF